Following are 22 T cell receptor beta chains from one sample sequenced in a study of cytomegalovirus exposure and HLA in healthy donors. Both 60 Vbeta primers and 13 Jbeta primers went into the PCR. Profiling relied on immunoSEQ multiplex PCR, and the TCRdb table lists in-frame clones only, not all of them. The sample has around 150,000 clones; 65% to 80% are singletons. The sequencing input was PBMCs. Receptor source: a female donor in good health and CMV-seronegative.

The chain uses TRBV30 and TRBJ1-1; D not resolved. This CDR3 has 15 residues. The V gene's germline CDR1 is GTSNPN and CDR2 SVGIG (reference sequence). For the CDR3, the DNA is TGTGGGAGCCTGCCCCCTCTGAGGGTTAGAGCTGAAGCTTTCTTT. Translated: CGSLPPLRVRAEAFF.

The V and J genes are TRBV6-6 and TRBJ2-1, with TRBD2 matching over 8 bases. Per germline, CDR1 MNHNY and CDR2 SVGAGI (reference sequence). The CDR3 has 13 amino acids. The trim removed 5 bases at V and 8 bases at J, leaving 5 bases unmatched. Written as DNA, the CDR3 is TGTGCCAGCAGTGCTAAAGCGGGGGATGAGCAGTTCTTC. This codes for CASSAKAGDEQFF.

J is TRBJ1-3 and V is TRBV28; TRBD1 aligns across 9 bases. V trimming: 4 bases; J trimming: 7 bases; junction bases outside the gene matches: 5. This CDR3 contains 14 residues. The germline CDR1 and CDR2 sequences are MDHEN and SYDVKM. In DNA form, the CDR3 reads TGTGCCAGCAGTTCCGGGACAGGGAAGAACACCATATATTTT. The encoded protein is CASSSGTGKNTIYF.

This chain joins TRBV4-2 and TRBJ2-3, with 7 bases that match TRBD2. The CDR3 extends over 16 amino acids. CDR1 is LGHNA, CDR2 YNFKEQ, per germline. After removal of 4 bases from V and 1 base from J, the junction contained 8 bases not matched to a gene. CDR3 sequence: CASSRQLARGTDTQYF. Written as DNA, the CDR3 is TGTGCCAGCAGCCGCCAACTAGCGCGGGGCACAGATACGCAGTATTTT.

The V call is TRBV30, the J call TRBJ1-1; weak D call: TRBD1 (5 bases). The germline V and J ends were trimmed by 1 base and 6 bases, with 12 bases remaining between them. The CDR3 length is 13 residues. The germline V gene encodes CDR1 GTSNPN and CDR2 SVGIG (reference sequence). The CDR3 loop reads CAWSEQGGAEAFF. The CDR3 DNA is TGTGCCTGGAGTGAGCAGGGTGGGGCTGAAGCTTTCTTT.

This clone has just one count. The J gene is TRBJ2-5, the V gene TRBV6-5, with 7 positions matching TRBD1. CDR1 and CDR2 from the germline V gene are MNHEY and SVGAGI. V gave up 1 base and J gave up 5 bases; unmatched junction bases: 4. The CDR3 loop spans 14 amino acids. The CDR3 loop reads CASSYLDRMETQYF. Here the CDR3 DNA reads TGTGCCAGCAGTTACTTGGACAGGATGGAGACCCAGTACTTC.

The chain recombines TRBV9 with TRBJ2-7; D unclear. Looked up from germline, CDR1 is SGDLS and CDR2 is YYNGEE. This CDR3 comprises 15 residues. V lost 0 bases and J 5 bases, leaving 15 bases between the germline ends. This CDR3 reads CASSVGPANPHEQYF. CDR3 nucleotides: TGTGCCAGCAGCGTAGGCCCAGCGAACCCCCACGAGCAGTACTTC.

This clone has more than one count but fewer than ten. The chain couples TRBV30 to TRBJ2-7; 9 nucleotides line up with TRBD2. The germline V gene has CDR1 GTSNPN and CDR2 SVGIG (reference sequence). The CDR3 totals 14 residues. J lost 4 bases, V lost 0 bases, and 4 bases had no gene match. The CDR3 region is CAWSVRGLAYEQYF. CDR3 nucleotides: TGTGCCTGGAGTGTACGGGGACTAGCATACGAGCAGTACTTC.

This clone is a singleton in its sample. The chain employs TRBV9 and TRBJ2-7; D is ambiguous. Germline V lookup: CDR1 SGDLS, CDR2 YYNGEE. CDR3 length equals 14 residues. V lost 0 bases and J lost 3, with 10 bases in between. The CDR3 protein is CASSVGAIFYEQYF. DNA for the CDR3: TGTGCCAGCAGCGTAGGGGCAATCTTCTACGAGCAGTACTTC. Full variable domain (missing parts from reference TRBV9 and TRBJ2-7): DSGVTQTPKHLITATGQRVTLRCSPRSGDLSVYWYQQSLDQGLQFLIQYYNGEERAKGNILERFSAQQFPDLHSELNLSSLELGDSALYFCASSVGAIFYEQYFGPGTRLTVT.

This sequence joins TRBV18 and TRBJ1-5; D is possibly TRBD1 (6 bases). V lost 6 bases to trimming and J lost 4 bases, with 10 bases between them. Germline CDR1 and CDR2: KGHSH and LQKENI. The CDR3 contains 13 residues. The CDR3 bases are TGTGCCAGCTCTAGGACAGATAATCAGCCCCAGCATTTT. This sequence encodes CASSRTDNQPQHF.

J is TRBJ2-7 and V is TRBV9; the D gene is possibly TRBD1 (6 bases). Germline CDR1 is SGDLS and CDR2 is YYNGEE. Trimming stripped 4 bases from V and 2 bases from J, with 10 bases between. The CDR3 runs 13 residues. Written as DNA, the CDR3 is TGTGCCAGCAGCCCGACAGGCACCTACGAGCAGTACTTC. Translating it yields CASSPTGTYEQYF.

V usage is TRBV6-5 and J usage is TRBJ1-2, with 8 bases that match TRBD1. The CDR3 runs 14 residues. Germline CDR1 MNHEY, CDR2 SVGAGI. With 6 bases clipped from V and 7 bases from J, the junction kept 10 bases outside the gene matches. For the CDR3, the DNA is TGTGCCAGCAGGATGGCAGGGGGCGCGGGTGGCTACACCTTC. Translation gives CASRMAGGAGGYTF.

The chain employs TRBV2 and TRBJ1-1; possible D gene TRBD1, 5 bases. The germline gives CDR1 SNHLY, CDR2 FYNNEI. There are 17 residues in the CDR3. Trimming left V 1 base short and J 1 base short, with 16 bases between. CDR3 residues: CASSEEVHRRTNTEAFF. Here the CDR3 DNA reads TGTGCCAGCAGTGAAGAGGTCCACAGGCGGACGAACACTGAAGCTTTCTTT.

The chain is built from TRBV6-1 and TRBJ2-7; D is unresolved. Germline CDR1 and CDR2: MNHNS and SASEGT. This CDR3 comprises 12 residues. V lost 7 bases and J 2 bases, leaving 9 bases between the germline ends. CDR3 nucleotide sequence: TGTGCCAGCACTAAAACCGCCTACGAGCAGTACTTC. Translated: CASTKTAYEQYF.

The chain couples TRBV30 to TRBJ1-2, with D unresolved. V dropped 4 bases and J dropped 4 bases, with 19 bases sitting between them. Germline V gene sequence: CDR1 GTSNPN, CDR2 SVGIG (reference sequence). The CDR3 extends over 15 amino acids. CDR3: CAWTTRGRPSYGYTF. The CDR3 DNA is TGTGCCTGGACCACCCGGGGAAGGCCCTCCTATGGCTACACCTTC.

The V call is TRBV6-5, the J call TRBJ1-5; 9 positions match TRBD1. With 5 bases clipped from V and 7 bases from J, the junction kept 6 bases outside the gene matches. Germline V gene data show CDR1 as MNHEY and CDR2 as SVGAGI. This CDR3 is 14 amino acids long. The CDR3 here is CASSETGGGQPQHF. The CDR3 DNA is TGTGCCAGCAGTGAAACAGGGGGCGGACAGCCCCAGCATTTT.

This clone was seen more than once but under ten times. CDR3 DNA sequence: TGCGCCAGCAGCGCCCGGACAGCCGTTGAAGCTTTCTTT. Encoded protein: CASSARTAVEAFF. This chain uses TRBV5-1 with TRBJ1-1; maybe TRBD1 (6 bases). Trimming pared 4 bases from V and 7 bases from J, leaving 14 bases between. This CDR3 comprises 13 residues. Germline lookup yields CDR1 SGHRS and CDR2 YFSETQ. The full variable domain, completed using reference TRBV5-1 and TRBJ1-1, is KAGVTQTPRYLIKTRGQQVTLSCSPISGHRSVSWYQQTPGQGLQFLFEYFSETQRNKGNFPGRFSGRQFSNSRSEMNVSTLELGDSALYLCASSARTAVEAFFGQGTRLTVV.

The gene calls are TRBV19 and TRBJ1-1, with 9 bases matching TRBD1. Germline V gives CDR1 LNHDA, CDR2 SQIVND (reference sequence). With V trimmed by 6 bases and J by 0 bases, 2 bases remained unmatched. The CDR3 length is 14 residues. CDR3 protein: CASRRQGVNTEAFF. CDR3 nucleotides: TGTGCCAGTAGGAGACAGGGGGTGAACACTGAAGCTTTCTTT.

V is TRBV2 and J is TRBJ1-2; TRBD1 matches 8 bases. The CDR3 has 14 residues. Germline loops: CDR1 SNHLY, CDR2 FYNNEI. J lost 7 bases, V lost 6 bases, and 10 bases had no gene match. The CDR3 region has the DNA TGTGCCAGCAGGGCATTGACAGGGGCGGGTGGCTACACCTTC. Its protein is CASRALTGAGGYTF.

The V gene is TRBV7-3, the J gene TRBJ2-1; D is perhaps TRBD2 (5 bases). The CDR3 loop spans 15 amino acids. CDR1 is SGHTA and CDR2 is FQGTGA in the germline V gene. The V end was cut by 2 bases, the J end by 1 base, with 9 bases between. The DNA of the CDR3 is TGTGCCAGCAGCTTATCACTAGGTTCCTACAATGAGCAGTTCTTC. Translated, it gives CASSLSLGSYNEQFF.

Only a few counts were recorded for this clone. The gene calls are TRBV5-4 and TRBJ1-1, with 7 bases fitting TRBD1. Germline trimming cut 4 bases from V and 0 bases from J; bases unmatched to any gene: 6. Germline values: CDR1 SGHNT, CDR2 YYREEE (reference sequence). The CDR3 totals 15 residues. This chain's CDR3 is CASSGGQQMNTEAFF. The CDR3 bases are TGTGCCAGCAGCGGGGGACAGCAGATGAACACTGAAGCTTTCTTT.

The V gene is TRBV2, the J gene TRBJ1-5, with TRBD1 identical over 7 bases. V was clipped by 4 bases and J by 5 bases; unmatched bases: 14. From germline, CDR1 is SNHLY and CDR2 FYNNEI. The CDR3 has 17 amino acids. CDR3 in amino acids: CASSARRTGVGDQPQHF. The CDR3 DNA reads as TGTGCCAGCAGTGCTCGGAGGACAGGAGTCGGGGATCAGCCCCAGCATTTT.